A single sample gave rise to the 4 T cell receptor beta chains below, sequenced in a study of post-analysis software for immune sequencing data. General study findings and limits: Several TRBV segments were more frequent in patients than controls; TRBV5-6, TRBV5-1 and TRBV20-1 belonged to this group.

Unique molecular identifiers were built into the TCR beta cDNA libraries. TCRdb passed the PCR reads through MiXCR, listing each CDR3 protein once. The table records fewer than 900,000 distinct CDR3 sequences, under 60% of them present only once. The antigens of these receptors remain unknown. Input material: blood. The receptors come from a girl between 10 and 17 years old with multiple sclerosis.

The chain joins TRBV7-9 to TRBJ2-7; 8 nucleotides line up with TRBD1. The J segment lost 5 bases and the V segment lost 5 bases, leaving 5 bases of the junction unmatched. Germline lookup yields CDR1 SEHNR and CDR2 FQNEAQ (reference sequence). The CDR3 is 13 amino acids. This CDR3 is CASSHKQGDEQYF. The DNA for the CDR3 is TGTGCCAGCAGCCACAAACAGGGGGACGAGCAGTACTTC.

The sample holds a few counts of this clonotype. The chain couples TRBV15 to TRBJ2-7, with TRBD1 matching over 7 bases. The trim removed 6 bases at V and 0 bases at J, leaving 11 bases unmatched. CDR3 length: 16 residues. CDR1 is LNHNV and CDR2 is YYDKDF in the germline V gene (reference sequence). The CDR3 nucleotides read TGTGCCACCAGTCCCCGCCGACAGGGCAGCTCCTACGAGCAGTACTTC. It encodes CATSPRRQGSSYEQYF.

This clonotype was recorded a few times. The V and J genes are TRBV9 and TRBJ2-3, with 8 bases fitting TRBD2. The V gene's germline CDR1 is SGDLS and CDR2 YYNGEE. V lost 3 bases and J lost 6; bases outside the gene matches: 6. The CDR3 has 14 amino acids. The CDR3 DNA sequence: TGTGCCAGCAGCGCAGGCGGGAGGAGGGATACGCAGTATTTT. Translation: CASSAGGRRDTQYF.

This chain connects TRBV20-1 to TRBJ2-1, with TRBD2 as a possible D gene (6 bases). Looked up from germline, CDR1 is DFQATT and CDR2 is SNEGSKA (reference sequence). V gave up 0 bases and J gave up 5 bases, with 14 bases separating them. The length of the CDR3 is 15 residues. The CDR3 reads CSARDGDSGHNEQFF. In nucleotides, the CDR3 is TGCAGTGCTAGAGATGGTGATAGCGGACACAATGAGCAGTTCTTC.